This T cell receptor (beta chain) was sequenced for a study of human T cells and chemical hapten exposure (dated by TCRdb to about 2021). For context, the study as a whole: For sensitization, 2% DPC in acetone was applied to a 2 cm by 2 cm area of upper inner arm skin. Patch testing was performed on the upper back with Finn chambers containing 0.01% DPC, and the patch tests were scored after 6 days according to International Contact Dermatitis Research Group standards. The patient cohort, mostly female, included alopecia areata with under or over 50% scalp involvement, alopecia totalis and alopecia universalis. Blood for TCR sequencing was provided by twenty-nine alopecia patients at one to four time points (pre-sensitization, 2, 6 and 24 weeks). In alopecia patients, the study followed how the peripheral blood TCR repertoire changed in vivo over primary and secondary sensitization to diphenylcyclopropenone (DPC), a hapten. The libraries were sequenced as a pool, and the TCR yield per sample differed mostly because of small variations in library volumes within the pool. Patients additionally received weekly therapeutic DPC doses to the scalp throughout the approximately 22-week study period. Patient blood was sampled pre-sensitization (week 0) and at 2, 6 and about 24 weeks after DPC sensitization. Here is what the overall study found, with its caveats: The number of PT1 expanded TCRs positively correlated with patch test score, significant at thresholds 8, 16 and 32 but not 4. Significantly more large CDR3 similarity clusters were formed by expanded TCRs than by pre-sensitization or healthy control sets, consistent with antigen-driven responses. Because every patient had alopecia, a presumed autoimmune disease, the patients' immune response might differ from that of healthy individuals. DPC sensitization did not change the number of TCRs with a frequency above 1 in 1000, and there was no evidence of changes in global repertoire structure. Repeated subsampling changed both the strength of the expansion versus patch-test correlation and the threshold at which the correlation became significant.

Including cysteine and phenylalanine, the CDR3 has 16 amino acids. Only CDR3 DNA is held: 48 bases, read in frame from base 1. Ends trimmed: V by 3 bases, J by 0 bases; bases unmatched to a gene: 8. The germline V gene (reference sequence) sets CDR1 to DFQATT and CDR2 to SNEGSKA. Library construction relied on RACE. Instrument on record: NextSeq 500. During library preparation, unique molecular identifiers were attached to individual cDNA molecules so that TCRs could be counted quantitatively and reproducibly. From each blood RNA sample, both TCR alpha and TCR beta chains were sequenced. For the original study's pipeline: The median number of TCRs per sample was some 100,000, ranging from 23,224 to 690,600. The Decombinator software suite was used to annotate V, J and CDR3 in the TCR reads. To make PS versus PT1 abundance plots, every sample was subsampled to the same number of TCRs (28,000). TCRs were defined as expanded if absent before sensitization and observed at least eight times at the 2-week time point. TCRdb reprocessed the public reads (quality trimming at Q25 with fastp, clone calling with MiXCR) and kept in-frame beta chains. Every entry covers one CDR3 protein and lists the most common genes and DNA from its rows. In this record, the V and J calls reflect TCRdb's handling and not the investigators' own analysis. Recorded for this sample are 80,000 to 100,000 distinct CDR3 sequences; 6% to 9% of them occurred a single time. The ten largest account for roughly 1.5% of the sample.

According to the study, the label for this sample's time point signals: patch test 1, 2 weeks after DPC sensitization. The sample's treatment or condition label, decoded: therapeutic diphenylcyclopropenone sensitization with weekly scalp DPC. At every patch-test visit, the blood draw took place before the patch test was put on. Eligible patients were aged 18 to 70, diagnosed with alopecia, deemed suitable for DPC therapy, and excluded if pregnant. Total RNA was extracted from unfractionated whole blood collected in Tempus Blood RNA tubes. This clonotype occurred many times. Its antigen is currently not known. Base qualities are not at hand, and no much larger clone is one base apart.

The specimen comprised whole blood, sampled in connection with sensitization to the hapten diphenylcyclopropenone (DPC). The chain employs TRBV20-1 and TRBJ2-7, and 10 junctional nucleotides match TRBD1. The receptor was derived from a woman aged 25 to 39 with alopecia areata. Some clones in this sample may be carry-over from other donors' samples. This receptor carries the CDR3 CSAREAGTGVSYEQYF. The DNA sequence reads TGCAGTGCTAGGGAAGCCGGGACAGGGGTCTCCTACGAGCAGTACTTC.